The 7 T cell receptor beta chains listed next were all sequenced from one sample in a study of T-cell reconstitution after alpha-beta-depleted transplantation in children. Unique molecular identifiers were built into the TCRbeta library. TCRdb reanalysed the PCR reads using MiXCR and keeps one entry per CDR3 protein. The sample gives around 200,000 distinct CDR3 sequences, around 6.8% of which show up once; about 3% is in the top ten. Sample: PBMCs from the stem cell graft donor, taken from the stem cell graft. Receptor source: a human donor who donated a stem cell graft to a child with Wiskott-Aldrich syndrome.

This clonotype was found many times. The chain joins TRBV18 to TRBJ2-5, with TRBD1 matching 8 bases. The J segment lost 5 bases and the V segment lost 5 bases, leaving 4 bases of the junction unmatched. Germline CDR1 KGHSH, CDR2 LQKENI. The CDR3 runs to 13 residues. The CDR3 coding sequence is TGTGCCAGCTCAAAGACAGGGGAGGAGACCCAGTACTTC. Translating gives CASSKTGEETQYF.

This clonotype has at least ten counts. This CDR3 reads CASSLKTGTEAFF. The DNA of the CDR3 is TGCGCCAGCAGCTTGAAGACAGGGACTGAAGCTTTCTTT. This chain links TRBV5-1 with TRBJ1-1, with 7 bases fitting TRBD1. The CDR3 length is 13 residues. CDR1 and CDR2 from the germline V gene are SGHRS and YFSETQ. The ends lost 1 base at V and 5 bases at J; junction bases unmatched: 2.

At least ten counts were recorded for this clonotype. The chain couples TRBV29-1 to TRBJ1-5, with D possibly being TRBD1 (5 bases). The length of the CDR3 is 12 residues. V lost 6 bases to trimming and J lost 6 bases, with 12 bases between them. Germline CDR1 reads SQVTM; CDR2 reads ANQGSEA. CDR3 bases: TGCAGCGTGGGGACTGAGGGTCAGCCCCAGCATTTT. It encodes CSVGTEGQPQHF.

This clonotype was picked up many times. J is TRBJ2-1 and V is TRBV25-1, with 8 positions matching TRBD2. CDR3 size: 13 residues. The germline gives CDR1 MGHDK, CDR2 SYGVNS. V shed 4 bases and J 10 bases; nucleotides not matched to a gene: 6. The CDR3 region has the DNA TGTGCCAGCAGTGGTAGCGGGGCTTTGGAGCAGTTCTTC. Its translation: CASSGSGALEQFF.

Points on this clonotype: A much bigger clone sits one base away, suggesting this may be a read error. The chain employs TRBV20-1 and TRBJ2-1, with D perhaps assigned TRBD1 or TRBD2 (5 bases each). Germline CDR1 DFQATT, CDR2 SNEGSKA (reference sequence). CDR3 length: 15 amino acids. The CDR3 DNA follows: TGCTGTGCTAGCCTTCCAGGGATAGGGTACGGTGAGCAGTTCTTC. Amino acid sequence: CCASLPGIGYGEQFF.

V gene TRBV6-1 combines with J gene TRBJ2-1, with 14 bases identical to TRBD2. Germline lookup yields CDR1 MNHNS and CDR2 SASEGT. The CDR3 sequence is 16 residues long. V gave up 6 bases and J gave up 10 bases; unmatched junction bases: 11. The CDR3 protein is CASSRLAGGLRGEQFF. DNA of the CDR3: TGTGCCAGCAGCCGACTAGCGGGAGGGCTGAGAGGGGAGCAGTTCTTC.

There are many counts of this clonotype. The chain couples TRBV10-3 to TRBJ2-7; TRBD1 matches 12 bases. The germline gives CDR1 ENHRY, CDR2 SYGVKD. The trim removed 11 bases at V and 3 bases at J, leaving 8 bases unmatched. This CDR3 has 14 amino acids. The CDR3 protein is CAAAGTGGFYEQYF. The CDR3 bases are TGTGCCGCTGCGGGGACAGGGGGCTTCTACGAGCAGTACTTC.